The clone carrying this TCR beta chain was seen only a few times. Its antigen is as yet unknown. Bulk TCR libraries were made with methods that had been previously described and with listed TCR primers. Using its own MiXCR run on the PCR reads, TCRdb lists one record per CDR3 protein. The sample shows over 600,000 distinct CDR3 sequences, 20% of them seen only once. Germline V lookup: CDR1 MDHEN, CDR2 SYDVKM. V dropped 7 bases and J dropped 0 bases, with 13 bases sitting between them. The CDR3 runs to 15 residues. The data were obtained in a study of molecular identifiers for immune sequencing clone quantification. Whole-study results and caveats: Over 97% of effector molecules, yet under 1% of naive-cell molecules, were held by clones above 20 RNA copies.

Naive CD8 T cells, phenotype CD8+CD4-CCR7+CD45RA+, were sorted. The specimen was naive CD8+ T cells from blood, with Jurkat cell RNA spiked in. Subset of the sample: FACS-sorted CD8+CD4-CCR7+CD45RA+ naive T cells. The clonotype comes from a human donor in good health. Some libraries in this study had Jurkat cell RNA spiked in. V usage is TRBV28 and J usage is TRBJ2-1; D unclear. The CDR3 DNA is TGTGCCAGCACCGAGGCAGGCAGCTCCTACAATGAGCAGTTCTTC. Encoded protein: CASTEAGSSYNEQFF.